This T cell receptor (beta chain) was recovered during a study of spatial heterogeneity in lung cancer. Stated time point: sample taken at primary tumor resection. This clonotype was observed at least ten times. Its antigen is unidentified. This beta chain is off target for a library built for alpha chains, so its abundance means little. Germline CDR1 SGHAT, CDR2 FQNNGV. There are 15 residues in the CDR3. V was shortened by 3 bases and J by 9 bases, with 15 bases between the two germline ends. TCRdb passed the 5' RACE reads through MiXCR, listing each CDR3 protein once. The sample consists of approximately 7,000 distinct CDR3 sequences, 10% to 15% of them appearing once. General study results and limits: One measure, the expanded intratumoral alpha and beta TCR count, tracked tumor mutation counts.

Specimen: lung tumor tissue, collected at surgery. This clonotype was sampled from a male donor with early-stage non-small cell lung cancer. The J gene is TRBJ1-6, the V gene TRBV11-2; the D is unclear. Here the CDR3 reads CASSFVGRVGSPLHF. Here the CDR3 DNA reads TGTGCCAGCAGCTTTGTCGGGAGGGTGGGTTCACCCCTCCACTTT.